This TCR beta chain originates from a study of monozygotic twins with inflammatory bowel disease. Whole-blood RNA isolation (total RNA) proceeded without T cell sorting. Study observations and caveats: Patient repertoires may carry noise from differing immunosuppressive treatments. Evidence did not back any single strong signal or clonotype linked to IBD.

On this clonotype: Antigen unknown.

TCRdb re-analyzed the 5' RACE reads; it lists each CDR3 protein once, without DNA. Here the sample table reports approximately 400,000 distinct CDR3 sequences. The CDR3 covers 14 residues. CDR1 is LGHNA and CDR2 is YNFKEQ in the germline V gene. The chain links TRBV4-2 to TRBJ1-1; the D call from TCRdb, TRBD1, cannot be confirmed without DNA. The sequenced sample consisted of blood. This clonotype was sampled from a human donor with ulcerative colitis or Crohn's disease, or a healthy co-twin of an affected twin (not recorded which). CDR3 sequence reads: CASSQVSGAAEAFF.